Below are 17 T cell receptor beta chains sequenced from a single sample in a study of blood T cell repertoires in COVID-19. The method was immunoSEQ multiplex PCR; TCRdb's version includes in-frame clones alone and lacks a portion of them. The repertoire holds about 220,000 clones, 88% seen once, with around 15% in the top ten. The sequencing sample was made of PBMCs or T cells enriched from blood (not recorded which). The receptors shown here come from a woman in her fifties or sixties with acute COVID-19.

The chain uses TRBV24-1 and TRBJ2-5, with 9 bases fitting TRBD1. J was trimmed by 4 bases and V by 3 bases; bases with no gene match: 11. The germline V gene encodes CDR1 KGHDR and CDR2 SFDVKD. The CDR3 extends over 17 amino acids. DNA of the CDR3: TGTGCCACCAGTGATCCCCAGGACAGGGGCCGGTCAGAGACCCAGTACTTC. Amino acids: CATSDPQDRGRSETQYF.

The chain links TRBV28 to TRBJ1-6; weak D call: TRBD1 (6 bases). The CDR3 covers 15 residues. The germline V gene encodes CDR1 MDHEN and CDR2 SYDVKM. V lost 3 bases and J lost 10, with 16 bases in between. The CDR3 coding sequence is TGTGCCAGCAGTTTGGAGAACAGGGTGGAATCACCCCTCCACTTT. Its translation is CASSLENRVESPLHF. Full variable domain (rest looked up from reference TRBV28 and TRBJ1-6): DVKVTQSSRYLVKRTGEKVFLECVQDMDHENMFWYRQDPGLGLRLIYFSYDVKMKEKGDIPEGYSVSREKKERFSLILESASTNQTSMYLCASSLENRVESPLHFGNGTRLTVT.

The chain carries TRBV19 and TRBJ2-3, with D unresolved. Per germline, CDR1 LNHDA and CDR2 SQIVND (reference sequence). The V end lost 6 bases, the J end lost 0 bases, and 13 bases lay between the germline ends. The CDR3 consists of 15 residues. In DNA, the CDR3 is TGTGCCAGTAGCGGTAGAGCCCTAAGCACAGATACGCAGTATTTT. It translates to CASSGRALSTDTQYF.

The V and J genes are TRBV28 and TRBJ1-6, with 9 bases identical to TRBD1. Per germline, CDR1 MDHEN and CDR2 SYDVKM. The ends lost 3 bases at V and 10 bases at J; junction bases unmatched: 4. The CDR3 is made up of 14 amino acids. CDR3 residues: CASSLWTGVSPLHF. DNA for the CDR3: TGTGCCAGCAGTTTGTGGACAGGGGTATCACCCCTCCACTTT.

This chain links TRBV5-1 with TRBJ2-7, with D uncertain. The CDR3 sequence is 13 residues long. With 5 bases removed from V and 2 bases from J, the gap between germline ends came to 11 bases. Germline loops: CDR1 SGHRS, CDR2 YFSETQ. This CDR3 reads CASRPSSAYEQYF. DNA for the CDR3: TGCGCCAGCAGGCCGAGCAGCGCCTACGAGCAGTACTTC.

This clone was seen just once. The chain combines TRBV24-1 with TRBJ2-1; the D is unclear. Trimming left V 3 bases short and J 0 bases short, with 14 bases between. The CDR3 sequence is 17 residues long. CDR1 is KGHDR and CDR2 is SFDVKD in the germline V gene. CDR3 DNA sequence: TGTGCCACCAGTGATCCAGTAGGAAGGAGCTCCTACAATGAGCAGTTCTTC. This sequence encodes CATSDPVGRSSYNEQFF.

CDR3 region: CASSFGGGPYGELFF. As DNA, the CDR3 is TGTGCCAGCAGCTTTGGGGGAGGGCCCTACGGGGAGCTGTTTTTT. The chain combines TRBV5-6 with TRBJ2-2; 7 nucleotides agree with TRBD2. The V gene end was trimmed by 2 bases and the J gene end by 7 bases; junction bases not matched to a gene: 8. In germline, CDR1 is SGHDT, CDR2 YYEEEE. The length of the CDR3 is 15 residues.

The chain is built from TRBV5-1 and TRBJ1-4, with 9 bases identical to TRBD1. The ends lost 2 bases at V and 6 bases at J; junction bases unmatched: 14. The CDR3 sequence is 18 residues long. CDR1 SGHRS and CDR2 YFSETQ come from the germline V gene. In DNA form, the CDR3 reads TGCGCCAGCAGCTTCTCCTCAGGACAGGGGCTAGACTATGAAAAACTGTTTTTT. Its translation is CASSFSSGQGLDYEKLFF.

The chain links TRBV21-1 to TRBJ1-1. TRBV21-1 has pseudogene status. The CDR3 is 16 amino acids. The chain's CDR3 is CASRKFPWGGLGEAFF. CDR3 DNA sequence: TGTGCCAGCCGAAAGTTCCCGTGGGGGGGCTTGGGTGAAGCTTTCTTT.

This chain links TRBV27 with TRBJ2-7; 15 bases align to TRBD2. This CDR3 has 19 amino acids. Germline loops: CDR1 MNHEY, CDR2 SMNVEV (reference sequence). Losses at the gene ends were 8 bases for V and 0 bases for J; bases not matched to a gene: 14. The CDR3 reads CASWTGGLAGGYSSYEQYF. The DNA of the CDR3 is TGTGCCAGCTGGACGGGAGGACTAGCGGGAGGGTATAGCTCCTACGAGCAGTACTTC.

The V and J genes are TRBV7-9 and TRBJ2-2; TRBD1 matches 9 bases. With 7 bases clipped from V and 6 bases from J, the junction kept 9 bases outside the gene matches. Germline loops: CDR1 SEHNR, CDR2 FQNEAQ (reference sequence). This CDR3 comprises 15 residues. The DNA for the CDR3 is TGTGCCAGCACCCCACGGACAGGGGTGGCCGGGGAGCTGTTTTTT. Amino acid sequence: CASTPRTGVAGELFF.

The V gene is TRBV4-1, the J gene TRBJ2-5; D is possibly TRBD1 (6 bases). Trimming took 5 bases from V and 4 from J, leaving 14 bases between them. CDR3 size: 14 residues. Germline loops: CDR1 MGHRA, CDR2 YSYEKL. The CDR3 sequence is CASSSIQGGETQYF. CDR3 sequence (DNA): TGCGCCAGCAGCTCGATTCAAGGGGGAGAGACCCAGTACTTC.

The CDR3: CASSKLAGDLSYNEQFF. The CDR3 DNA reads TGTGCCAGCAGTAAGCTAGCGGGAGACCTTTCCTACAATGAGCAGTTCTTC. The rearrangement uses TRBV27 and TRBJ2-1; 10 nucleotides align to TRBD2. The CDR3 spans 17 residues. Germline CDR1 and CDR2: MNHEY and SMNVEV (reference sequence). Losses at the gene ends were 5 bases for V and 1 base for J; bases not matched to a gene: 8.

This sequence joins TRBV7-6 and TRBJ2-7; a weak D match, TRBD2 (5 bases). CDR3 length: 13 amino acids. Germline lookup yields CDR1 SGHVS and CDR2 FNYEAQ. V was shortened by 1 base and J by 6 bases, with 10 bases between the two germline ends. The CDR3 region has the DNA TGTGCCAGCAGCTTAGTGGGAGTAGCCGAGCAGTACTTC. It codes for CASSLVGVAEQYF.

This clone is a singleton in its sample. This chain links TRBV27 with TRBJ2-7, with TRBD2 as a possible D gene (5 bases). V lost 4 bases and J lost 4, with 26 bases in between. The germline CDR1 and CDR2 sequences are MNHEY and SMNVEV (reference sequence). The CDR3 spans 18 residues. The DNA of the CDR3 is TGTGCCAGCAGTTCCATCCCACCCGGGTGGAGTCGAGGGTACGAGCAGTACTTC. Its protein is CASSSIPPGWSRGYEQYF.

V is TRBV5-8 and J is TRBJ1-2; no clear D gene. CDR1 and CDR2 from the germline V gene are SGHTS and YDEGEE. Trimming removed 4 bases at V and 5 bases at J, with 12 bases between. The CDR3 is 13 amino acids. CDR3 loop: CASSRGGTYGYTF. The DNA for the CDR3 is TGTGCCAGCAGCCGGGGAGGAACATATGGCTACACCTTC.

The sample holds one count of this clone. The rearrangement joins TRBV19 to TRBJ2-7; 8 bases are shared with TRBD1. The V segment lost 5 bases and the J segment 5 bases; nucleotides outside the gene matches: 5. The CDR3 spans 13 residues. The germline V gene has CDR1 LNHDA and CDR2 SQIVND (reference sequence). In DNA, the CDR3 is TGTGCCAGTAGTGGGACAGGATCCCACGAGCAGTACTTC. Its protein is CASSGTGSHEQYF.